A single sample gave rise to the 18 T cell receptor beta chains below, sequenced in a study of T cell changes during pregnancy in multiple sclerosis. The assay was immunoSEQ multiplex PCR, and TCRdb's table has in-frame clones only and misses some. This table holds approximately 30,000 clones, approximately 90% found once. The sample in question was CD8+ T cells from peripheral blood mononuclear cells, obtained in the first trimester of pregnancy. The receptors were sampled from a female donor with multiple sclerosis, enrolled in a pregnancy study.

The chain uses TRBV7-6 and TRBJ2-2; D gene ambiguous. With 5 bases removed from V and 4 bases from J, the gap between germline ends came to 11 bases. This CDR3 contains 14 residues. Germline assignment: CDR1 SGHVS and CDR2 FNYEAQ. In DNA form, the CDR3 reads TGTGCCAGCAGCCAAGAGAGACTCACCGGGGAGCTGTTTTTT. It encodes CASSQERLTGELFF.

This clone appeared once. The chain is built from TRBV27 and TRBJ2-7, with 10 nucleotides matching TRBD2. CDR3 length equals 15 residues. The germline V gene has CDR1 MNHEY and CDR2 SMNVEV (reference sequence). J lost 6 bases, V lost 6 bases, and 11 bases had no gene match. The CDR3 loop is CASRSSSGSLGEQYF. In DNA form, the CDR3 reads TGTGCCAGCAGGAGTTCTAGCGGGAGTCTGGGCGAGCAGTACTTC.

The rearrangement uses TRBV19 and TRBJ1-1; no clear D gene. The germline V gene has CDR1 LNHDA and CDR2 SQIVND (reference sequence). Between the trimmed V and J ends, which lost 2 bases and 0 bases, there was a span of 4 bases. CDR3 length: 13 amino acids. Here the CDR3 reads CASSIYLNTEAFF. For the CDR3, the DNA is TGTGCCAGTAGTATATACTTGAACACTGAAGCTTTCTTT.

This clone was observed a few times. CDR3 region: CASYGSFTDTQYF. The CDR3 DNA reads TGTGCCAGTTACGGTTCTTTCACAGATACGCAGTATTTT. The rearrangement links TRBV19 to TRBJ2-3; D ambiguous. V lost 8 bases, J lost 2 bases, and 11 bases lay in between. There are 13 residues in the CDR3. Germline lookup yields CDR1 LNHDA and CDR2 SQIVND (reference sequence).

The chain uses TRBV5-1 and TRBJ2-1; TRBD2 matches 9 bases. Trimming at V came to 0 bases and at J to 5 bases, leaving 9 bases not matched to a gene. CDR3 length equals 17 residues. In germline, CDR1 is SGHRS, CDR2 YFSETQ. Here the CDR3 DNA reads TGCGCCAGCAGCTTGGCCGTAGGTAGCGGGAGAAACAATGAGCAGTTCTTC. It yields the protein CASSLAVGSGRNNEQFF. The variable domain in full, with the rest retrieved from reference TRBV5-1 and TRBJ2-1, is KAGVTQTPRYLIKTRGQQVTLSCSPISGHRSVSWYQQTPGQGLQFLFEYFSETQRNKGNFPGRFSGRQFSNSRSEMNVSTLELGDSALYLCASSLAVGSGRNNEQFFGPGTRLTVL.

The rearrangement joins TRBV5-1 to TRBJ1-1; 9 bases are a match to TRBD1. The CDR3 has 15 residues. J was trimmed by 6 bases and V by 2 bases; bases with no gene match: 8. In germline, CDR1 is SGHRS, CDR2 YFSETQ. The CDR3 region is CASSFLQGADAEAFF. The CDR3 DNA sequence: TGCGCCAGCAGCTTCCTACAGGGGGCTGACGCTGAAGCTTTCTTT.

The chain carries TRBV28 and TRBJ2-7, with D possibly being TRBD2 (6 bases). The CDR3 length is 11 residues. Germline loops: CDR1 MDHEN, CDR2 SYDVKM. Trimming took 6 bases from V and 6 from J, leaving 9 bases between them. CDR3 coding DNA: TGTGCCAGCAGAAGCGGGTTCGAGCAGTACTTC. This encodes CASRSGFEQYF. The full variable domain, rest sourced from reference TRBV28 and TRBJ2-7, is DVKVTQSSRYLVKRTGEKVFLECVQDMDHENMFWYRQDPGLGLRLIYFSYDVKMKEKGDIPEGYSVSREKKERFSLILESASTNQTSMYLCASRSGFEQYFGPGTRLTVT.

J is TRBJ1-5 and V is TRBV5-8, with no clear D. This CDR3 contains 12 residues. Trimming removed 0 bases at V and 5 bases at J, with 3 bases between. CDR1 is SGHTS and CDR2 is YDEGEE in the germline V gene. CDR3 in DNA: TGTGCCAGCAGCTTGGCCTATCAGCCCCAGCATTTT. This encodes CASSLAYQPQHF.

CDR3 sequence reads: CASSPRTSGGALYF. The CDR3 DNA reads TGTGCCAGCAGCCCTAGGACTAGCGGGGGGGCCTTGTATTTT. The chain couples TRBV11-3 to TRBJ2-3, with 15 bases matching TRBD2. V trimming: 5 bases; J trimming: 14 bases; junction bases outside the gene matches: 8. This CDR3 has 14 amino acids. CDR1 is SGHNT, CDR2 YENEEA, per germline.

The gene calls are TRBV7-9 and TRBJ2-7, with 10 bases identical to TRBD1. From germline, CDR1 is SEHNR and CDR2 FQNEAQ (reference sequence). The CDR3 has 15 residues. V was clipped by 3 bases and J by 6 bases; unmatched bases: 8. This chain's CDR3 is CASSLVGQGFGEQYF. The CDR3 DNA is TGTGCCAGCAGCTTGGTGGGACAGGGGTTCGGCGAGCAGTACTTC. Looking up the rest from reference TRBV7-9 and TRBJ2-7 gives the full variable domain: DTGVSQNPRHKITKRGQNVTFRCDPISEHNRLYWYRQTLGQGPEFLTYFQNEAQLEKSRLLSDRFSAERPKGSFSTLEIQRTEQGDSAMYLCASSLVGQGFGEQYFGPGTRLTVT.

The J gene is TRBJ1-5, the V gene TRBV30; 7 bases align to TRBD1. Germline CDR1 and CDR2: GTSNPN and SVGIG (reference sequence). CDR3 length: 14 amino acids. The V gene end was trimmed by 1 base and the J gene end by 2 bases; junction bases not matched to a gene: 2. This CDR3 reads CAWSEGAGNQPQHF. DNA of the CDR3: TGTGCCTGGAGTGAGGGGGCCGGCAATCAGCCCCAGCATTTT.

This sequence joins TRBV15 and TRBJ1-6, with D uncertain. The CDR3 is 14 residues long. V lost 1 base, J lost 7 bases, and 8 bases lay in between. Germline V gene lookup returns CDR1 LNHNV and CDR2 YYDKDF (reference sequence). CDR3 nucleotide sequence: TGTGCCACCAGCAGAGGGCAAGAAAATTCACCCCTCCACTTT. Translated, it gives CATSRGQENSPLHF.

The sample holds a few counts of this clone. The J gene is TRBJ2-7, the V gene TRBV7-9, with unresolved D. Per germline, CDR1 SEHNR and CDR2 FQNEAQ (reference sequence). The CDR3 covers 14 residues. Trimming stripped 1 base from V and 5 bases from J, with 12 bases between. The CDR3 DNA reads as TGTGCCAGCAGCTTAGAGGTACCGAGCGACGAGCAGTACTTC. It specifies CASSLEVPSDEQYF.

This clone came up once. The CDR3 region has the DNA TGTGCCAGCAGTTACATCTCGAGTGGCACTGAAGCTTTCTTT. Protein: CASSYISSGTEAFF. The rearrangement links TRBV6-5 to TRBJ1-1; D is unresolved. Germline values: CDR1 MNHEY, CDR2 SVGAGI. V dropped 2 bases and J dropped 4 bases, with 11 bases sitting between them. CDR3 size: 14 residues.

The chain employs TRBV2 and TRBJ1-2; 12 nucleotides match TRBD1. V shed 6 bases, J shed 7 bases, and the junction held 6 bases outside the gene matches. In germline, CDR1 is SNHLY, CDR2 FYNNEI. The CDR3 is 14 amino acids. The CDR3 DNA follows: TGTGCCAGCAGCGGGACAGGGGGCTTAGGTGGCTACACCTTC. Translated: CASSGTGGLGGYTF. Looking up the rest from reference TRBV2 and TRBJ1-2 gives the full variable domain: EPEVTQTPSHQVTQMGQEVILRCVPISNHLYFYWYRQILGQKVEFLVSFYNNEISEKSEIFDDQFSVERPDGSNFTLKIRSTKLEDSAMYFCASSGTGGLGGYTFGSGTRLTVV.

The V call is TRBV10-1, the J call TRBJ2-5, with a weak D call TRBD2 (6 bases). Germline lookup yields CDR1 WNHNN and CDR2 SYGVQD (reference sequence). V was pared by 3 bases and J by 3 bases, with 17 bases between. The CDR3 is made up of 16 amino acids. CDR3 sequence reads: CASSDPGTSGEETQYF. In DNA form, the CDR3 reads TGCGCCAGCAGTGACCCCGGGACTTCTGGGGAAGAGACCCAGTACTTC.

As for this clone: Sequence at one end of the junction differs from germline and may be a read error. J is TRBJ2-1 and V is TRBV5-6; 7 nucleotides line up with TRBD1. The germline CDR1 and CDR2 sequences are SGHDT and YYEEEE. The CDR3 loop spans 16 amino acids. The CDR3 sequence: CVSSAFDRDSYNEQFF. The CDR3 bases are TGTGTCAGCAGCGCATTCGACAGGGATTCTTACAATGAGCAGTTCTTC.

A single count supports this clone. V and J are TRBV30 and TRBJ1-5; tentatively, D is TRBD1 (5 bases). Germline assignment: CDR1 GTSNPN and CDR2 SVGIG (reference sequence). V was trimmed by 5 bases and J by 5 bases, leaving 16 bases between them. This CDR3 is 14 amino acids long. The CDR3 region has the DNA TGTGCCTGGTCCGTTGTGGGGGGAGATCAGCCCCAGCATTTT. Protein sequence: CAWSVVGGDQPQHF.